This T cell receptor (beta chain) was documented in a study of CXCR3-negative and CXCR3-positive naive CD8 T cells. Carrying UMI labels, the TRB cDNA libraries were prepared through 5' RACE. One entry per CDR3 protein, without DNA, is what TCRdb gives after re-calling the 5' RACE reads. The specimen's table records 38,000 or so distinct CDR3 sequences. From germline, CDR1 is MNHNS and CDR2 SASEGT. CDR3 length: 14 amino acids. The genes are TRBV6-1 and TRBJ2-7; TCRdb proposes TRBD1, but this gene call is untestable without DNA. The sequencing input was memory CD8+ T cells from blood. The receptor comes from a human donor in good health. Some clones in this sample may be carry-over from other donors' samples. CDR3: CASSDYHNRDEQYF.